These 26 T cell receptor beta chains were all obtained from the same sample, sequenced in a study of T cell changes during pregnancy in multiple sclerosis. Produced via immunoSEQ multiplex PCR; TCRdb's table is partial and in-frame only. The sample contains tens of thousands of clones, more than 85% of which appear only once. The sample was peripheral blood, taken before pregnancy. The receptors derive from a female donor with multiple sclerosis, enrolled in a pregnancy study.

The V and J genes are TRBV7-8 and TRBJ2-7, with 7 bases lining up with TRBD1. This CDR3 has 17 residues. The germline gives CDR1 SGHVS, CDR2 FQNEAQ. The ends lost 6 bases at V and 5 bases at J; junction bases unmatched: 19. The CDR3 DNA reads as TGTGCCAGCAGTTCCCCCTCCACAGGGGAACTACCGAACGAGCAGTACTTC. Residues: CASSSPSTGELPNEQYF.

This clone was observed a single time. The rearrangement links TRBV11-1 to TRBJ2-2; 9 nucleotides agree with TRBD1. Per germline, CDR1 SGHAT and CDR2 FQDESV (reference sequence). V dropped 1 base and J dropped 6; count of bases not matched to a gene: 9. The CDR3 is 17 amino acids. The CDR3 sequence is CASSLGDGTGIAGELFF. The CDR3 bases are TGTGCCAGCAGCTTAGGAGACGGGACAGGGATTGCCGGGGAGCTGTTTTTT. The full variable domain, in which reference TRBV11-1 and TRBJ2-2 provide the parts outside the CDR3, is EAEVAQSPRYKITEKSQAVAFWCDPISGHATLYWYRQILGQGPELLVQFQDESVVDDSQLPKDRFSAERLKGVDSTLKIQPAELGDSAMYLCASSLGDGTGIAGELFFGEGSRLTVL.

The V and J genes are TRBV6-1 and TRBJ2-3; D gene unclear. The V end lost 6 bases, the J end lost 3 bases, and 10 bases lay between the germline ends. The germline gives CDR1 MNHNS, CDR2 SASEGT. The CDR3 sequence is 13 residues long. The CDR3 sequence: CASRRQGTDTQYF. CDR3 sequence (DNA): TGTGCCAGCAGGCGGCAAGGTACAGATACGCAGTATTTT.

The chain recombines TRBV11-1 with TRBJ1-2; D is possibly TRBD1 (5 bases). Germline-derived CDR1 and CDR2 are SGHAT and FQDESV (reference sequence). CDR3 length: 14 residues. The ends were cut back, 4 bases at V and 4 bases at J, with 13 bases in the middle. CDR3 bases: TGTGCCAGCAGCTCACGGACACATCTCTATGGCTACACCTTC. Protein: CASSSRTHLYGYTF.

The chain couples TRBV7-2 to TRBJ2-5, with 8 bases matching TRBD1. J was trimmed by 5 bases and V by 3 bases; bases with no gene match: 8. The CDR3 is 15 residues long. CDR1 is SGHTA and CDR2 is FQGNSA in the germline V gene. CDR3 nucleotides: TGTGCCAGCAGCTTCGGACAGGGTACGGGGGAGACCCAGTACTTC. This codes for CASSFGQGTGETQYF.

CDR3 DNA sequence: TGTGCCAGCAGTTACTCAGGGGCGTTCTATGGCTACACCTTC. This gives the protein CASSYSGAFYGYTF. This sequence joins TRBV6-5 and TRBJ1-2, with D possibly matching TRBD1 (5 bases). Germline V gene sequence: CDR1 MNHEY, CDR2 SVGAGI. V lost 0 bases to trimming and J lost 4 bases, with 9 bases between them. The CDR3 sequence is 14 residues long.

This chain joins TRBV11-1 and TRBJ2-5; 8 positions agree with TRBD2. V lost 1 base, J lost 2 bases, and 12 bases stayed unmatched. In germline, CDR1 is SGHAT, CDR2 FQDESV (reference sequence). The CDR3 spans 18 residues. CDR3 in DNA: TGTGCCAGCAGCTTAGAGGGACTAGTAGCGGTCAGACAAGAGACCCAGTACTTC. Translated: CASSLEGLVAVRQETQYF.

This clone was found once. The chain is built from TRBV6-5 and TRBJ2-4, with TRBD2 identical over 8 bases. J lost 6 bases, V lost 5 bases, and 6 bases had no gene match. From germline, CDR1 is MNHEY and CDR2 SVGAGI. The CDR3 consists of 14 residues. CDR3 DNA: TGTGCCAGCAGTCCCCGGGGGGGTGGAAACATTCAGTACTTC. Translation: CASSPRGGGNIQYF.

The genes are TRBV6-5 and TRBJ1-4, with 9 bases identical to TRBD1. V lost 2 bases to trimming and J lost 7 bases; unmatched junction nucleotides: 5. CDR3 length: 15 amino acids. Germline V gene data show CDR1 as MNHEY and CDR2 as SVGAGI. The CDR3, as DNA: TGTGCCAGCAGTTACGGGTCGGACAGGGGTGAAAAACTGTTTTTT. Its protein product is CASSYGSDRGEKLFF.

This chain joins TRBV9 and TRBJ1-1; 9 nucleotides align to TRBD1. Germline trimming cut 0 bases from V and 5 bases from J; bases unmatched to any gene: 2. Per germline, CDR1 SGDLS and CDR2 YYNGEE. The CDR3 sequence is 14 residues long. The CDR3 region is CASSVGDRDTEAFF. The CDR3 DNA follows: TGTGCCAGCAGCGTAGGGGACAGGGATACTGAAGCTTTCTTT.

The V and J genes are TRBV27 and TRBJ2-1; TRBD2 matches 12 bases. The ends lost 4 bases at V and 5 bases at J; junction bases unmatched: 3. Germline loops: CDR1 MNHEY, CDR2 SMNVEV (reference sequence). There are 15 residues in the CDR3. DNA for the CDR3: TGTGCCAGCAGTTGGACTAGCGGGGCCGACAATGAGCAGTTCTTC. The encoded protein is CASSWTSGADNEQFF.

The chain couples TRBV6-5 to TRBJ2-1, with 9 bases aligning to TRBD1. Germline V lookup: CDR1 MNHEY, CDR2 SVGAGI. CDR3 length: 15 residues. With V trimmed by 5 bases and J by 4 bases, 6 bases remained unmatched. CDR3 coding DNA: TGTGCCAGCAGTCTGGCCGGACAGGGGTACAATGAGCAGTTCTTC. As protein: CASSLAGQGYNEQFF.

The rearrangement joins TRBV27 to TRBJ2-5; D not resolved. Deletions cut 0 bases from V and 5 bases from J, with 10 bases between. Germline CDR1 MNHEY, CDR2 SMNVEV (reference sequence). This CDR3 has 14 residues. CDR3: CASSLSVEAETQYF. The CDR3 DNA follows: TGTGCCAGCAGTTTATCGGTTGAGGCGGAGACCCAGTACTTC.

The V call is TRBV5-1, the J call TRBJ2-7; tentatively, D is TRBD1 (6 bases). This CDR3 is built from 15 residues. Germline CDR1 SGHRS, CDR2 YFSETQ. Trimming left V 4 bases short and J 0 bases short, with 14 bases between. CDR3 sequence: CASSPPETGSYEQYF. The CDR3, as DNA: TGCGCCAGCAGCCCGCCTGAGACAGGCTCCTACGAGCAGTACTTC.

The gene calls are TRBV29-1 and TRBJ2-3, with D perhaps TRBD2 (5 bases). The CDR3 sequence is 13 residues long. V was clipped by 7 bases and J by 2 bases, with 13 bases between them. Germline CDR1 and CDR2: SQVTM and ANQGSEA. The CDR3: CSDRGLATDTQYF. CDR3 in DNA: TGCAGCGACCGAGGGTTAGCCACAGATACGCAGTATTTT.

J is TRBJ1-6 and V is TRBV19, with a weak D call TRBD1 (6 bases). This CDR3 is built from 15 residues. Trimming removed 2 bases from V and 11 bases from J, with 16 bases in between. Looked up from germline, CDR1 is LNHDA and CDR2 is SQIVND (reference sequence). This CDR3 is CASSITSGGNPPLHF. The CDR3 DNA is TGTGCCAGTAGTATAACTTCGGGGGGCAATCCACCCCTCCACTTT.

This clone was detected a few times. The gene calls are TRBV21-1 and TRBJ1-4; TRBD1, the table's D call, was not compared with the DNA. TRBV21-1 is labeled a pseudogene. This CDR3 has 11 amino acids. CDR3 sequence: CAQGQSKKLFF. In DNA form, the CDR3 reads TGTGCCCAAGGACAGAGCAAAAAACTGTTTTTT.

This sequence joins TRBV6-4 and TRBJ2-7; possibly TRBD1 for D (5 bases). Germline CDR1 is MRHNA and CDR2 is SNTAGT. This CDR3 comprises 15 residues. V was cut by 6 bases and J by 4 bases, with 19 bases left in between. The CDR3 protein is CASRAEKGLIYEQYF. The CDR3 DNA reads TGTGCCAGCAGGGCCGAGAAGGGGTTGATTTACGAGCAGTACTTC.

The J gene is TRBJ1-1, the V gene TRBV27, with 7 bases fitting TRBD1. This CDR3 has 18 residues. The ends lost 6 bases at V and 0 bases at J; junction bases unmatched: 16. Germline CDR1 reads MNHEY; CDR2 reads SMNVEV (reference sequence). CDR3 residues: CASRPRQGSVLMNTEAFF. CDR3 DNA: TGTGCCAGCAGACCTCGACAGGGATCAGTACTCATGAACACTGAAGCTTTCTTT.

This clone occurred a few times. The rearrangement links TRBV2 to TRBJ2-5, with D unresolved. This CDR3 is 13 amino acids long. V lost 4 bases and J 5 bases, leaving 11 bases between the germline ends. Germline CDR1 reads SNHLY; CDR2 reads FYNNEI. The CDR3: CASSARATETQYF. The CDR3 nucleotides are TGTGCCAGCAGTGCCCGCGCTACCGAGACCCAGTACTTC.

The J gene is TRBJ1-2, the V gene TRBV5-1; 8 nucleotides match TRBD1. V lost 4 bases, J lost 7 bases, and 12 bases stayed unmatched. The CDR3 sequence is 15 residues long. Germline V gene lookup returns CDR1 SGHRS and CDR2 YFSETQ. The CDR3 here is CASSTRTTGEGGYTF. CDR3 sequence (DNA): TGCGCCAGCAGCACCAGAACGACAGGGGAGGGTGGCTACACCTTC.

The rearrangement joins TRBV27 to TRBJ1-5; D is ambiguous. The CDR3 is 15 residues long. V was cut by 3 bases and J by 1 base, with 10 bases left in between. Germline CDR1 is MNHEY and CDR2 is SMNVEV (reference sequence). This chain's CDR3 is CASSFGGLSNQPQHF. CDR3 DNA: TGTGCCAGCAGTTTTGGTGGACTAAGCAATCAGCCCCAGCATTTT.

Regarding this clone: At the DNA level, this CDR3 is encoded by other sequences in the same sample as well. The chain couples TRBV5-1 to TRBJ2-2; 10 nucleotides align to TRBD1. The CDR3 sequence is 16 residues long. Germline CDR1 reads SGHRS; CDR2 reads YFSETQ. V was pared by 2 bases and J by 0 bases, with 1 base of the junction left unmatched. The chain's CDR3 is CASSLGQGANTGELFF. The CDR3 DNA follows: TGCGCCAGCAGCTTAGGACAGGGGGCGAACACCGGGGAGCTGTTTTTT. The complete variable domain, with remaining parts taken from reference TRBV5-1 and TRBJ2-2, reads KAGVTQTPRYLIKTRGQQVTLSCSPISGHRSVSWYQQTPGQGLQFLFEYFSETQRNKGNFPGRFSGRQFSNSRSEMNVSTLELGDSALYLCASSLGQGANTGELFFGEGSRLTVL.

CDR3 nucleotides: TGTGCCAGCAGCGCCGGACTAGCGGGGGCCCAAGAGACCCAGTACTTC. It specifies CASSAGLAGAQETQYF. The chain couples TRBV7-9 to TRBJ2-5; TRBD2 aligns across 13 bases. This CDR3 contains 16 residues. The ends lost 5 bases at V and 1 base at J; junction bases unmatched: 4. CDR1 and CDR2 (germline): SEHNR, FQNEAQ (reference sequence).

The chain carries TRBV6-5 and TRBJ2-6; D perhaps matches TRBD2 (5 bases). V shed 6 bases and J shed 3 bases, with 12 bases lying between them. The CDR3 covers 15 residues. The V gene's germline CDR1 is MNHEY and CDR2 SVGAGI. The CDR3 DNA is TGTGCCAGCAGCGACATGGGAGATGGGGCCAACGTCCTGACTTTC. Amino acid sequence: CASSDMGDGANVLTF.

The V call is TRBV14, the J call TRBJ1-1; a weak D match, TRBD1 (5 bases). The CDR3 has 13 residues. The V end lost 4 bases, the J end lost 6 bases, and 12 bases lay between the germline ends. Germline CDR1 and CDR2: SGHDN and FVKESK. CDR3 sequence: CASSPKAGSEAFF. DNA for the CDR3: TGTGCCAGCAGCCCAAAGGCAGGGTCTGAAGCTTTCTTT.